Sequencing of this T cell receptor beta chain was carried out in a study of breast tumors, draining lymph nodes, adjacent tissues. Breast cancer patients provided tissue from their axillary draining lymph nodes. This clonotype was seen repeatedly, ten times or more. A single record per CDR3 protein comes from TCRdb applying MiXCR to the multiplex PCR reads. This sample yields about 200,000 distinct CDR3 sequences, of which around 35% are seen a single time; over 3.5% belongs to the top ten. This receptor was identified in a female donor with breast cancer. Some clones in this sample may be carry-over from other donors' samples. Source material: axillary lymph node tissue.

CDR3 protein: CASSNRGTPQHF. In DNA, the CDR3 is TGTGCCAGCAGTAACAGGGGAACGCCCCAGCATTTT. V usage is TRBV6-6 and J usage is TRBJ1-5; 7 nucleotides align to TRBD1. Germline values: CDR1 MNHNY, CDR2 SVGAGI (reference sequence). With V trimmed by 5 bases and J by 9 bases, 4 bases remained unmatched. The CDR3 length is 12 residues.